One and the same sample provided the 19 T cell receptor beta chains below, sequenced in a study of cytomegalovirus exposure and HLA in healthy donors. A multiplex PCR was run with 60 Vbeta primers and 13 Jbeta primers. The assay was immunoSEQ multiplex PCR, and TCRdb's table has in-frame clones only and misses some. The repertoire consists of 140,000 or so clones, with roughly 10% occurring once and the leading ten covering about 2%. The sequencing input was PBMCs. These receptors originate from a male donor in good health and CMV-seronegative.

This clone was recorded a few times. V and J are TRBV14 and TRBJ2-2; TRBD2 matches at 10 bases. The CDR3 is 16 residues long. V lost 5 bases to trimming and J lost 4 bases; unmatched junction nucleotides: 7. Germline V gene data show CDR1 as SGHDN and CDR2 as FVKESK. The CDR3 region has the DNA TGTGCCAGCAGCTCCCGGATAGCGGGAGGCACCGGGGAGCTGTTTTTT. Its translation: CASSSRIAGGTGELFF.

With regard to this clone: The junction shows a germline mismatch at one end, possibly a read error. The CDR3 region is CASSLSESPREKLFF. The CDR3 region has the DNA TGTGCCAGCAGTTTATCAGAATCGCCCCGGGAAAAGCTGTTTTTT. This rearrangement joins TRBV28 to TRBJ1-4, with unresolved D. The CDR3 is 15 residues long. Germline CDR1 and CDR2: MDHEN and SYDVKM.

In its sample, this clone was seen a few times. This chain joins TRBV6-5 and TRBJ1-2; no definite D call. The length of the CDR3 is 16 residues. Germline loops: CDR1 MNHEY, CDR2 SVGAGI. Trimming left V 0 bases short and J 4 bases short, with 15 bases between. The CDR3 sequence: CASSYSSGERSYGYTF. The CDR3 DNA sequence: TGTGCCAGCAGTTACTCGAGTGGGGAGAGGAGCTATGGCTACACCTTC.

The chain joins TRBV6-1 to TRBJ2-5; tentative D call: TRBD2 (5 bases). The last part of the DNA fits TRBJ2-7 better; the J call may be wrong. The CDR3 is 13 amino acids. The germline V gene encodes CDR1 MNHNS and CDR2 SASEGT. In nucleotides, the CDR3 is TGTGCCAGCGAGGAGGTTTCCCCCTACGAGCAGTACTTC. Its translation is CASEEVSPYEQYF.

This clone was seen more than once but under ten times. The rearrangement joins TRBV4-2 to TRBJ2-1; 8 bases are shared with TRBD1. CDR3 length: 16 residues. Trimming removed 0 bases from V and 3 bases from J; junction bases left unmatched: 4. The germline V gene encodes CDR1 LGHNA and CDR2 YNFKEQ. CDR3 amino acids: CASSQEHRGFYNEQFF. The CDR3 DNA reads TGTGCCAGCAGCCAAGAACACAGGGGGTTCTACAATGAGCAGTTCTTC.

This clone has more than one count but fewer than ten. This chain connects TRBV7-9 to TRBJ1-2; 10 nucleotides align to TRBD1. The CDR3 totals 12 residues. Per the germline V gene, CDR1 is SEHNR and CDR2 is FQNEAQ (reference sequence). V lost 3 bases to trimming and J lost 12 bases; unmatched junction nucleotides: 4. The CDR3 loop is CASSFGTGVHTF. CDR3 in DNA: TGTGCCAGCAGCTTTGGGACAGGGGTACACACCTTC.

As concerns this clone: The identical CDR3 is also encoded by other nucleotide sequences in the sample. This chain uses TRBV5-6 with TRBJ2-3, with 8 bases identical to TRBD2. The CDR3 length is 14 residues. V shed 0 bases, J shed 3 bases, and the junction held 0 bases outside the gene matches. Germline assignment: CDR1 SGHDT and CDR2 YYEEEE. CDR3 region: CASSLGGGTDTQYF. The CDR3 coding sequence is TGTGCCAGCAGCTTGGGCGGGGGGACAGATACGCAGTATTTT.

The chain is built from TRBV5-1 and TRBJ2-5; tentative D call: TRBD1 (6 bases). CDR1 and CDR2 from the germline V gene are SGHRS and YFSETQ. This CDR3 is built from 14 residues. Trimming pared 4 bases from V and 3 bases from J, leaving 13 bases between. CDR3 amino acids: CASSLTGSEETQYF. DNA of the CDR3: TGCGCCAGCAGCCTTACAGGGAGTGAAGAGACCCAGTACTTC.

This clone turned up a few times. This rearrangement joins TRBV19 to TRBJ1-5; D remains unclear. The CDR3 extends over 12 amino acids. The germline CDR1 and CDR2 sequences are LNHDA and SQIVND (reference sequence). V dropped 1 base and J dropped 7 bases, with 5 bases sitting between them. The CDR3 coding sequence is TGTGCCAGTAGTATAGGAGGGCAGCCCCAGCATTTT. Encoded protein: CASSIGGQPQHF.

The genes are TRBV7-2 and TRBJ1-3; D remains unclear. V was cut by 5 bases and J by 7 bases, with 9 bases left in between. CDR1 and CDR2 from the germline V gene are SGHTA and FQGNSA. The CDR3 totals 12 residues. The CDR3 reads CASSEYSNTIYF. The DNA of the CDR3 is TGTGCCAGCAGCGAGTACAGCAACACCATATATTTT. Full variable domain (outside the CDR3, taken from reference TRBV7-2 and TRBJ1-3): GAGVSQSPSNKVTEKGKDVELRCDPISGHTALYWYRQSLGQGLEFLIYFQGNSAPDKSGLPSDRFSAERTGGSVSTLTIQRTQQEDSAVYLCASSEYSNTIYFGEGSWLTVV.

This clone was seen only a few times. This chain links TRBV30 with TRBJ1-3; 7 nucleotides line up with TRBD1. The CDR3 is made up of 14 amino acids. V trimming: 6 bases; J trimming: 2 bases; junction bases outside the gene matches: 7. Per the germline V gene, CDR1 is GTSNPN and CDR2 is SVGIG (reference sequence). In DNA, the CDR3 is TGTGCCTGCCTAAGACAGGGTACTGGAAACACCATATATTTT. Translation gives CACLRQGTGNTIYF. Filled out from reference TRBV30 and TRBJ1-3, the complete variable domain reads SQTIHQWPATLVQPVGSPLSLECTVEGTSNPNLYWYRQAAGRGLQLLFYSVGIGQISSEVPQNLSASRPQDRQFILSSKKLLLSDSGFYLCACLRQGTGNTIYFGEGSWLTVV.

The genes are TRBV19 and TRBJ1-1, with a weak D call TRBD1 (5 bases). Germline V gene sequence: CDR1 LNHDA, CDR2 SQIVND (reference sequence). V shed 9 bases and J shed 3 bases, with 17 bases lying between them. This CDR3 has 14 residues. Here the CDR3 reads CASARAGYDTEAFF. Here the CDR3 DNA reads TGTGCCAGCGCCCGAGCAGGGTATGACACTGAAGCTTTCTTT.

This clone was detected only a few times. CDR3 DNA sequence: TGTGCCAGCAGCTTGGGCAGCGGTAATTCACCCCTCCACTTT. Translating it yields CASSLGSGNSPLHF. V usage is TRBV7-2 and J usage is TRBJ1-6; no firm D call. CDR1 SGHTA and CDR2 FQGNSA come from the germline V gene. Trimming left V 3 bases short and J 6 bases short, with 9 bases between. This CDR3 has 14 residues.

In its sample, this clone was seen a few times. The chain is built from TRBV9 and TRBJ2-7; 7 bases are a match to TRBD2. This CDR3 is built from 14 residues. The V segment lost 0 bases and the J segment 3 bases; nucleotides outside the gene matches: 3. Per germline, CDR1 SGDLS and CDR2 YYNGEE. The CDR3 region has the DNA TGTGCCAGCAGCGTAGAGGGAGGGGACTACGAGCAGTACTTC. Protein: CASSVEGGDYEQYF.

The chain links TRBV5-6 to TRBJ2-7, with 9 nucleotides matching TRBD2. The J segment lost 7 bases and the V segment lost 4 bases, leaving 12 bases of the junction unmatched. This CDR3 is 15 amino acids long. Per germline, CDR1 SGHDT and CDR2 YYEEEE. In nucleotides, the CDR3 is TGTGCCAGCAGCCGATATAGCGGGAGTCGCGGGGAGCAGTACTTC. Protein product: CASSRYSGSRGEQYF.

V is TRBV5-1 and J is TRBJ1-3, with 11 bases lining up with TRBD1. J lost 0 bases, V lost 4 bases, and 6 bases had no gene match. The CDR3 extends over 17 amino acids. CDR1 SGHRS and CDR2 YFSETQ come from the germline V gene. This CDR3 is CASSPGQGATSGNTIYF. The CDR3 nucleotides are TGCGCCAGCAGCCCTGGACAGGGGGCGACCTCTGGAAACACCATATATTTT. Drawing the rest from reference TRBV5-1 and TRBJ1-3, the complete variable domain is KAGVTQTPRYLIKTRGQQVTLSCSPISGHRSVSWYQQTPGQGLQFLFEYFSETQRNKGNFPGRFSGRQFSNSRSEMNVSTLELGDSALYLCASSPGQGATSGNTIYFGEGSWLTVV.

Here the CDR3 reads CASSLGMGGRHSPLHF. DNA of the CDR3: TGTGCCAGCAGCTTGGGTATGGGGGGGAGGCATTCACCCCTCCACTTT. The chain couples TRBV5-4 to TRBJ1-6; a weak D match, TRBD1 (5 bases). The CDR3 extends over 16 amino acids. Trimming took off 0 bases at V and 8 bases at J, with 15 bases between the two ends. Germline CDR1 and CDR2: SGHNT and YYREEE (reference sequence).

This clone was found a few times. This chain uses TRBV5-6 with TRBJ2-5; the match to TRBD2 covers 11 bases. This CDR3 has 15 residues. Per germline, CDR1 SGHDT and CDR2 YYEEEE. V lost 4 bases, J lost 3 bases, and 5 bases stayed unmatched. The CDR3 DNA follows: TGTGCCAGCAGCCCCCTAGCGGGAGGAGAAGAGACCCAGTACTTC. Amino acids: CASSPLAGGEETQYF.

This sequence joins TRBV11-2 and TRBJ2-3, with TRBD2 matching 12 bases. Losses at the gene ends were 5 bases for V and 3 bases for J; bases not matched to a gene: 9. The germline V gene has CDR1 SGHAT and CDR2 FQNNGV. This CDR3 contains 17 residues. DNA of the CDR3: TGTGCCAGCAGCCGGGGGACGACTAGCGGGGGAACAGATACGCAGTATTTT. Its translation is CASSRGTTSGGTDTQYF.